These 23 T cell receptor beta chains were all obtained from the same sample, sequenced in a study of blood T cell repertoires in COVID-19. Assay: immunoSEQ multiplex PCR; the TCRdb copy retains only in-frame clones and omits some. The table lists about 46,000 clones, around 90% of them singletons. Specimen: peripheral blood. These receptors all come from a man aged 45-65 years with active COVID-19.

The genes are TRBV28 and TRBJ1-6; 8 bases are a match to TRBD1. CDR3 length: 13 amino acids. Losses at the gene ends were 9 bases for V and 7 bases for J; bases not matched to a gene: 5. CDR1 MDHEN and CDR2 SYDVKM come from the germline V gene. The CDR3 bases are TGTGCCAGTCGGGGACAGGAAAATTCACCCCTCCACTTT. Protein product: CASRGQENSPLHF.

The chain recombines TRBV12-3 or TRBV12-4 with TRBJ1-1; TRBD1 might be the D (5 bases). Trimming removed 6 bases from V and 7 bases from J, with 9 bases in between. The CDR3 has 11 residues. The CDR3 DNA is TGTGCCAGCAGCTACGGGGGTGAAGCTTTCTTT. It yields the protein CASSYGGEAFF.

The chain combines TRBV19 with TRBJ1-4, with D perhaps TRBD1 (5 bases). Trimming removed 5 bases from V and 7 bases from J, with 17 bases in between. Germline-derived CDR1 and CDR2 are LNHDA and SQIVND (reference sequence). This CDR3 is 15 amino acids long. This chain's CDR3 is CASSPEPGGSEKLFF. The CDR3 DNA is TGTGCCAGTAGTCCCGAGCCGGGGGGAAGTGAAAAACTGTTTTTT. The full variable domain, rest sourced from reference TRBV19 and TRBJ1-4, is DGGITQSPKYLFRKEGQNVTLSCEQNLNHDAMYWYRQDPGQGLRLIYYSQIVNDFQKGDIAEGYSVSREKKESFPLTVTSAQKNPTAFYLCASSPEPGGSEKLFFGSGTQLSVL.

The gene calls are TRBV4-1 and TRBJ2-1; 7 nucleotides align to TRBD2. Per germline, CDR1 MGHRA and CDR2 YSYEKL. The CDR3 runs to 20 residues. The V and J ends lost 2 bases and 3 bases, in that order; junction bases with no gene match: 19. The CDR3 sequence: CASSQKLWLAADHLYNEQFF. The CDR3 DNA follows: TGCGCCAGCAGCCAAAAATTGTGGCTAGCGGCAGACCACCTCTACAATGAGCAGTTCTTC.

V gene TRBV6-1 combines with J gene TRBJ2-3; unclear D gene. This CDR3 spans 14 amino acids. The germline gives CDR1 MNHNS, CDR2 SASEGT. V lost 3 bases to trimming and J lost 2 bases, with 9 bases between them. The CDR3 region is CASSEATFTDTQYF. As DNA, the CDR3 is TGTGCCAGCAGTGAGGCCACCTTCACAGATACGCAGTATTTT.

The rearrangement links TRBV14 to TRBJ1-2; tentative D call: TRBD1 (6 bases). The germline V and J ends were trimmed by 4 bases and 6 bases, with 15 bases remaining between them. Germline V gives CDR1 SGHDN, CDR2 FVKESK. This CDR3 is 14 amino acids long. The DNA of the CDR3 is TGTGCCAGCAGCCTCCAGGGCAGGGGCCATGGCTACACCTTC. Its protein product is CASSLQGRGHGYTF. Using reference TRBV14 and TRBJ1-2 for the parts outside the CDR3, the full variable domain is EAGVTQFPSHSVIEKGQTVTLRCDPISGHDNLYWYRRVMGKEIKFLLHFVKESKQDESGMPNNRFLAERTGGTYSTLKVQPAELEDSGVYFCASSLQGRGHGYTFGSGTRLTVV.

This sequence joins TRBV20-1 and TRBJ1-1; 9 bases line up with TRBD1. Unmatched junction bases numbered 8, after V lost 3 bases and J lost 6 bases. This CDR3 has 14 residues. Germline V gene sequence: CDR1 DFQATT, CDR2 SNEGSKA (reference sequence). The CDR3 DNA reads as TGCAGTGCTAGTAGAGCACAGGGGGCGGCTGAAGCTTTCTTT. Translating it yields CSASRAQGAAEAFF.

The rearrangement links TRBV28 to TRBJ2-6; possibly TRBD1 for D (5 bases). Trimming cost V 7 bases and J 4 bases, with 20 bases left between them. This CDR3 comprises 17 residues. The V gene's germline CDR1 is MDHEN and CDR2 SYDVKM. CDR3 sequence: CASTARPGLYGANVLTF. CDR3 DNA: TGTGCCAGCACCGCCCGGCCAGGGTTGTACGGGGCCAACGTCCTGACTTTC.

The V and J genes are TRBV7-2 and TRBJ1-2; no reliable D call. CDR1 is SGHTA, CDR2 FQGNSA, per germline. The length of the CDR3 is 13 residues. Trimming removed 5 bases at V and 2 bases at J, with 9 bases between. CDR3 in amino acids: CASSRRGNYGYTF. In DNA form, the CDR3 reads TGTGCCAGCAGCCGGCGGGGAAACTATGGCTACACCTTC.

The chain carries TRBV7-3 and TRBJ2-5; unclear D gene. CDR1 and CDR2 (germline): SGHTA, FQGTGA. V lost 0 bases and J lost 0, with 2 bases in between. The CDR3 has 13 residues. Here the CDR3 reads CASSLTNQETQYF. The CDR3 DNA sequence: TGTGCCAGCAGCTTAACCAACCAAGAGACCCAGTACTTC. Complete variable domain (other parts from reference TRBV7-3 and TRBJ2-5): GAGVSQTPSNKVTEKGKYVELRCDPISGHTALYWYRQSLGQGPEFLIYFQGTGAADDSGLPNDRFFAVRPEGSVSTLKIQRTERGDSAVYLCASSLTNQETQYFGPGTRLLVL.

The DNA for the CDR3 is TGTGCCAGCAGGATTAGCGGGGGAACGACCGGGGAGCTGTTTTTT. Its protein is CASRISGGTTGELFF. The chain has TRBV7-3 and TRBJ2-2; 9 nucleotides align to TRBD2. After removal of 6 bases from V and 5 bases from J, the junction contained 7 bases not matched to a gene. The CDR3 runs to 15 residues. Germline V gene data show CDR1 as SGHTA and CDR2 as FQGTGA.

This sequence joins TRBV5-1 and TRBJ2-7; 10 positions match TRBD1. Trimming cost V 5 bases and J 6 bases; bases outside gene matches: 11. Germline V gene lookup returns CDR1 SGHRS and CDR2 YFSETQ. CDR3 length: 15 amino acids. The CDR3 nucleotides read TGCGCCAGCAGTTCCGGACAGGGGGTAACGGGCGAGCAGTACTTC. Encoded protein: CASSSGQGVTGEQYF.

The chain uses TRBV5-5 and TRBJ1-1; tentatively, D is TRBD1 (5 bases). V lost 0 bases and J lost 5, with 14 bases in between. Germline values: CDR1 SGHKS, CDR2 YYEKEE (reference sequence). This CDR3 is 15 amino acids long. In DNA, the CDR3 is TGTGCCAGCAGCTTGGTTAAACTGGGGCCGACTGAAGCTTTCTTT. Amino acid sequence: CASSLVKLGPTEAFF.

V is TRBV4-1 and J is TRBJ1-5; tentatively, D is TRBD1 (6 bases). This CDR3 is 16 amino acids long. The ends were cut back, 1 base at V and 7 bases at J, with 17 bases in the middle. Germline CDR1 MGHRA, CDR2 YSYEKL. CDR3 in amino acids: CASSQGAGVEKQPQHF. In DNA form, the CDR3 reads TGCGCCAGCAGCCAAGGCGCAGGGGTGGAAAAACAGCCCCAGCATTTT.

V and J are TRBV4-1 and TRBJ2-1; TRBD1 matches at 8 bases. Germline V gene sequence: CDR1 MGHRA, CDR2 YSYEKL. V shed 0 bases, J shed 4 bases, and the junction held 8 bases outside the gene matches. This CDR3 region has 17 residues. The CDR3 DNA is TGCGCCAGCAGCCAAGATCGGGGGACAGGCGGTTACAATGAGCAGTTCTTC. It codes for CASSQDRGTGGYNEQFF.

This chain connects TRBV19 to TRBJ2-7; tentatively, D is TRBD2 (6 bases). Germline loops: CDR1 LNHDA, CDR2 SQIVND (reference sequence). The CDR3 sequence is 16 residues long. Deletions cut 0 bases from V and 2 bases from J, with 14 bases between. The CDR3 DNA reads TGTGCCAGTAGTATAGAAGGTGAGGGAGGCCCCTACGAGCAGTACTTC. Its translation: CASSIEGEGGPYEQYF.

This clone appeared a few times. The rearrangement links TRBV29-1 to TRBJ2-5, with TRBD1 identical over 7 bases. J gave up 2 bases and V 7 bases, and 7 bases lay outside the gene matches. The CDR3 contains 13 residues. Germline V CDR1 and CDR2: SQVTM, ANQGSEA. As DNA, the CDR3 is TGCAGCGCTCCGGCAGGGGGTCAAGAGACCCAGTACTTC. It codes for CSAPAGGQETQYF.

The chain uses TRBV29-1 and TRBJ1-1; D gene ambiguous. The germline CDR1 and CDR2 sequences are SQVTM and ANQGSEA. The length of the CDR3 is 12 residues. V was shortened by 7 bases and J by 0 bases, with 9 bases between the two germline ends. CDR3 loop: CSALQMNTEAFF. The DNA for the CDR3 is TGCAGCGCTTTACAGATGAACACTGAAGCTTTCTTT.

The chain uses TRBV5-1 and TRBJ2-5; 10 bases map to TRBD2. After removal of 4 bases from V and 5 bases from J, the junction contained 5 bases not matched to a gene. The CDR3 extends over 14 amino acids. Germline-derived CDR1 and CDR2 are SGHRS and YFSETQ. CDR3 amino acids: CASSPGLARETQYF. CDR3 nucleotide sequence: TGCGCCAGCAGCCCGGGACTAGCGAGGGAGACCCAGTACTTC.

V and J are TRBV7-9 and TRBJ1-2; no clear D gene. Trimming left V 7 bases short and J 4 bases short, with 16 bases between. The CDR3 spans 14 residues. CDR1 and CDR2 (germline): SEHNR, FQNEAQ (reference sequence). The CDR3 reads CASKGRKAAYGYTF. In DNA form, the CDR3 reads TGTGCCAGCAAGGGCCGAAAAGCGGCCTATGGCTACACCTTC.

This clone was recorded once. The chain couples TRBV2 to TRBJ2-4; 11 nucleotides line up with TRBD2. V dropped 4 bases and J dropped 2; count of bases not matched to a gene: 4. In germline, CDR1 is SNHLY, CDR2 FYNNEI. The CDR3 contains 16 residues. CDR3 DNA: TGTGCCAGCAGTGTCCTAGCGGGGGGATCCAAAAACATTCAGTACTTC. Translated, it gives CASSVLAGGSKNIQYF.

This clone was seen a handful of times. The V gene is TRBV4-2, the J gene TRBJ2-3; 12 positions match TRBD2. The CDR3 has 16 amino acids. Trimming took 2 bases from V and 3 from J; bases not matched to a gene: 3. Germline loops: CDR1 LGHNA, CDR2 YNFKEQ. CDR3 bases: TGTGCCAGCAGCCAACGGACTAGCGGGGAGACAGATACGCAGTATTTT. This translates into CASSQRTSGETDTQYF.

The V call is TRBV5-6, the J call TRBJ2-1; TRBD1 agrees at 8 bases. Germline CDR1 reads SGHDT; CDR2 reads YYEEEE. The junction had 9 bases not matched to a gene; V was cut back by 0 bases and J by 1 base. This CDR3 spans 18 amino acids. This CDR3 is CASSLAKWTGYSYNEQFF. CDR3 sequence (DNA): TGTGCCAGCAGCTTGGCCAAATGGACAGGGTATTCCTACAATGAGCAGTTCTTC. Looking up the rest from reference TRBV5-6 and TRBJ2-1 gives the full variable domain: DAGVTQSPTHLIKTRGQQVTLRCSPKSGHDTVSWYQQALGQGPQFIFQYYEEEERQRGNFPDRFSGHQFPNYSSELNVNALLLGDSALYLCASSLAKWTGYSYNEQFFGPGTRLTVL.